This T cell receptor (beta chain) stems from a study of T-cell reconstitution after alpha-beta-depleted transplantation in children. Study conclusions and caveats: The authors attributed T-cell counts and diversity one year after transplant mostly to newly produced T cells.

Trimming shortened V by 5 bases and J by 1 base, and 11 bases separated the two germline ends. Per germline, CDR1 SGHVS and CDR2 FQNEAQ. The CDR3 is 14 residues long. A word on this clonotype: Its antigen is not identified.

Unique molecular identifiers were incorporated when the TCRbeta library was constructed. TCRdb recomputed calls from the PCR reads with MiXCR, one row per CDR3 protein. The sample yields roughly 500,000 distinct CDR3 sequences, approximately 10% seen once. V and J are TRBV7-8 and TRBJ1-1; possible D gene TRBD1, 6 bases. This specimen was PBMCs, taken before TCRalphabeta/CD19-depleted stem cell transplant. This receptor was identified in a child aged 2 to 15 with inherited bone marrow failure, due to receive a stem cell transplant. The CDR3 loop reads CASSPSTGNTEAFF. The CDR3 region has the DNA TGTGCCAGCAGCCCTTCGACAGGGAACACTGAAGCTTTCTTT.